This is a list of T cell receptor beta chains from one sample in a study of blood T cells in healthy people across ages. From the 5' RACE reads, TCRdb called clonotypes with MiXCR, one entry per CDR3 protein. The data contain some 1.4 million distinct CDR3 sequences, approximately 38% of them seen just once; the ten biggest clones take up roughly 8.2%. Material for sequencing was blood. The receptors come from a young woman in good health. Each CDR3 is given with its conserved first and last residue. The D gene is left open where the match is weak. Only some rows state a clone size, as once, few, many or a class for expanded clones.

clone size	V gene	J gene	D gene	CDR3 DNA	CDR3 protein
-	TRBV5-4	TRBJ2-4	TRBD1	TGTGCCAGCAGAACTACAGGGGGCGACATTAAGTACTTC	CASRTTGGDIKYF
few	TRBV10-3	TRBJ2-1	TRBD2	TGTGCCATCAGTGAGGCTAGCGGGAGTAGGAATGAGCAGTTCTTC	CAISEASGSRNEQFF
many	TRBV6-2/TRBV6-3	TRBJ2-5	TRBD2	TGTGCCAGCAGTTCTAGACTAGCTCAAGAGACCCAGTACTTC	CASSSRLAQETQYF
few	TRBV20-1	TRBJ2-7	-	TGCAGTGCCCCCGAAGTGGCAGTCTACGAGCAGTACTTC	CSAPEVAVYEQYF
once	TRBV28	TRBJ2-7	TRBD1	TGTGCCACCGAACCTATGGGACAGGTCCCCTACGAGCAGTACTTC	CATEPMGQVPYEQYF
-	TRBV6-1	TRBJ1-5	TRBD1	TGTGCCAGCAGTGAGGACAGGGGGCCTAATCAGCCCCAGCATTTT	CASSEDRGPNQPQHF
few	TRBV7-2	TRBJ2-3	TRBD2	TGTGCCAGCAGCTTAGCGCCTAGCGGGAGTGGTGCAGATACGCAGTATTTT	CASSLAPSGSGADTQYF
many	TRBV6-1	TRBJ2-5	TRBD2	TGTGCCAGCAGTGTAGCGGGAGCAGAGACCCAGTACTTC	CASSVAGAETQYF
few	TRBV11-2	TRBJ2-3	-	TGTGCCAGCAGCTTAGGTCGGGGGCGGACACCCAGCACAGATACGCAGTATTTT	CASSLGRGRTPSTDTQYF
few	TRBV20-1	TRBJ2-5	TRBD1	TGCAGTGCTAGGGGGACAGCACCCCAAGAGACCCAGTACTTC	CSARGTAPQETQYF
-	TRBV5-1	TRBJ2-7	-	TGCGCCAGCAGCGGTTCAGGGACACCCTACAATGAGCAGTACTTC	CASSGSGTPYNEQYF
few	TRBV27	TRBJ2-5	-	TGTGCCACCTCCTCGTGGAGCGGGCAAGAGACCCAGTACTTC	CATSSWSGQETQYF
-	TRBV5-1	TRBJ2-5	-	TGCGCCAGCAGCCGAGCAGGCCAAGAGACCCAGTACTTC	CASSRAGQETQYF
once	TRBV20-1	TRBJ2-3	-	TGCAGTGCTCTGGGTCCCCAGCGGGTCGGGATGGGGACAGATACGCAGTATTTT	CSALGPQRVGMGTDTQYF
few	TRBV7-2	TRBJ2-7	-	TGTGCCAGCAGCTTAGACCTTACAGCCTACAATGAGCAGTACTTC	CASSLDLTAYNEQYF
-	TRBV29-1	TRBJ2-1	TRBD1	TGCAGCGCCCGGGACAGCGATTGGGGCAATGAGCAGTTCTTC	CSARDSDWGNEQFF
-	TRBV6-5	TRBJ2-1	TRBD2	TGTGCCAGCAGCATAGCGGGATCGGGGAATGAGCAGTTCTTC	CASSIAGSGNEQFF
few	TRBV14	TRBJ1-4	-	TGTGCCAGCAGCGCGCAAGCAACTAATGAAAAACTGTTTTTT	CASSAQATNEKLFF
-	TRBV28	TRBJ2-5	-	TGTGCCAGCTCGAGTTTAGGGGGGCCCCAAGAGACCCAGTACTTC	CASSSLGGPQETQYF
once	TRBV6-5	TRBJ1-1	-	TGTACCAGCAGTTACGTCAGGGAGAGCACTGAAGCTTTCTTT	CTSSYVRESTEAFF
few	TRBV2	TRBJ2-7	-	TGTGCCAGCAGTGAAGCGCTTCCGTTAAAACCACAGGATTCCTACGAGCAGTACTTC	CASSEALPLKPQDSYEQYF
once	TRBV4-1	TRBJ2-2	TRBD2	TGCGCCAGCAGCCAAGGGCTAGCGGGAGGCACCGGGGAGCTGTTTTTT	CASSQGLAGGTGELFF
few	TRBV5-1	TRBJ2-5	-	TGTGCCAGCAGCTTGGGACACTACCAAGAGACCCAGTACTTC	CASSLGHYQETQYF